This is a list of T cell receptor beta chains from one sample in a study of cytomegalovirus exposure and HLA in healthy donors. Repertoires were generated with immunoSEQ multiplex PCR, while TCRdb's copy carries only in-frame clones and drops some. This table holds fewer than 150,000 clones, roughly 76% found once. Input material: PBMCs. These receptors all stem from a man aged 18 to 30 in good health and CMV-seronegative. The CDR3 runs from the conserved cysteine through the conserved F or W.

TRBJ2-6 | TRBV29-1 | CSVEPRDLFSGANVLTF
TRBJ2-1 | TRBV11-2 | CASSLVTQTLYNEQFF
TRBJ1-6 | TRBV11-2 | CASSLIPWGRGNSPLHF
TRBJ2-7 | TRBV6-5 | CASSKGGLSYEQYF
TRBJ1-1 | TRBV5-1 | CASSLVAGGMNTEAFF
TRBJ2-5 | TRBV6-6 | CASRTGQETQYF
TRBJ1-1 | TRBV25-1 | CASSGVGNTEAFF
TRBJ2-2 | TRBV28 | CASRGQGPTGELFF
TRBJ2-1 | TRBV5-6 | CASSSSVSQANEQFF
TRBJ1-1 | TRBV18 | CASSSRGRGTEAFF
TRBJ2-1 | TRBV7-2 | CASSGTGPGGNEQFF
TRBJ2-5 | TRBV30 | CAWSRYRGQETQYF
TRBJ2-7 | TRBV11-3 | CASSAGTGYSYEQYF
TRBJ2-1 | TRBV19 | CASSIPTGNNEQFF
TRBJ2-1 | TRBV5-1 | CASSSVAGGPLDNEQFF
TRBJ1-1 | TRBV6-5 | CASSYGTGNTEAFF
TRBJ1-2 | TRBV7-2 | CASSSPGLFGYTF
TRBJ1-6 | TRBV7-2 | CASSLASASSYNSPLHF
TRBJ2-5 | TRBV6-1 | CASSAFSGQETQYF
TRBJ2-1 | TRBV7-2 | CASSLGGLACFF
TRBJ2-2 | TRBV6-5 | CASSRQGGELFF
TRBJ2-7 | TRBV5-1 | CASSSGTSGGQRSYEQYF
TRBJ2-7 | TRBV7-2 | CASSITGTGGEQYF
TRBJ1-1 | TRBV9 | CASRGQGANTEAFF
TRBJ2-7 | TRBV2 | CASSRPGTDEQYF
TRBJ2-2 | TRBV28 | CASRGGSRTGELFF
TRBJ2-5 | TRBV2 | CASSDPASGGYF
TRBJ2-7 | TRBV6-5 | CASSRTGGWEQYF
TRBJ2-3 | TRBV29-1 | CSGGTSGQADTQYF
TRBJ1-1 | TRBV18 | CASSSDSANTEAFF
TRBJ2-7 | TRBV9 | CASSIGTGVSYEQYF
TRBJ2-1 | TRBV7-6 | CASSLGAGGNEQFF
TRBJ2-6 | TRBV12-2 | CASRFTDGYIVGQQPSGANVLTF
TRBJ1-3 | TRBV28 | CASSFRYGNTIYF
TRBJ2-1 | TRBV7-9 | CASSSRTSGNRNEQFF
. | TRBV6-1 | CASSEAQGRGRPYEQYF
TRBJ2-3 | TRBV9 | CASSVLSRGFTDTQYF
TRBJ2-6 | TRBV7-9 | CASSLVASGSHLRANVLTF
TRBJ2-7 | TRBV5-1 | CASSLTGALPYEQYF
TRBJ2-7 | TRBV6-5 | CASSLQGFYEQYF
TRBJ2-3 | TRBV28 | CASSLAGATDTQYF
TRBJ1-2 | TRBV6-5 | CASSLTGVVGYTF
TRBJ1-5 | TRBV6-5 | CASSYQGQGHQPQHF
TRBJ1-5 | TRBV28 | CASSYPPQDRARNQPQHF
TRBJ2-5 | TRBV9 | CASSAGQVQETQYF
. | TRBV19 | CASRPGQGTYEQYF
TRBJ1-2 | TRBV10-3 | CAIRPLDRERYGYTF
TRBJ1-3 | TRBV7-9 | CASSSLRDSSGNTIYF
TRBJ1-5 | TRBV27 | CASSYKGGQPQHF
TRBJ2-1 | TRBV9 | CASSVGLAEYNEQFF
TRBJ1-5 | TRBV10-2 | CASSASQILSNQPQHF